These 18 T cell receptor beta chains were sequenced from one sample in a study of shared clonotypes between healthy human individuals (dated by TCRdb to 2020 to 2022). The library relied on the immunoSEQ multiplex PCR assay. TCRdb obtained this table from immuneACCESS and retained in-frame rearrangements with V and J assigned. These tables miss some clones; where compared with another copy, unresolved V genes account for less than half of the shortfall, and the remainder is unexplained. This sample lists millions of clones; approximately 94% were detected once. The ten largest clones capture around 1.1% of the sample. For the CD8 naive samples, CD45RO-negative cells were positively selected for CCR7, yielding a CD45RA+CCR7+ population from which TemRA cells were excluded. Specimen: naive CD8+ T cells sorted from blood. According to the study, the label for this sample's cell subset or site signals: CD45RA+CCR7+. All receptors come from a man aged 18 to 35 in good health.

The chain uses TRBV19 and TRBJ2-3; D perhaps matches TRBD2 (5 bases). V lost 6 bases and J 2 bases, leaving 15 bases between the germline ends. Germline V CDR1 and CDR2: LNHDA, SQIVND (reference sequence). The CDR3 totals 15 residues. The CDR3 loop is CASSGDLGPTDTQYF. The CDR3 nucleotides read TGTGCCAGTAGCGGGGATCTCGGCCCCACAGATACGCAGTATTTT.

The rearrangement joins TRBV13 to TRBJ2-2; perhaps D is TRBD1 or TRBD2 (6 bases each). Trimming left V 3 bases short and J 4 bases short, with 12 bases between. The CDR3 is 15 amino acids. Germline V lookup: CDR1 PRHDT, CDR2 FYEKMQ (reference sequence). CDR3 loop: CASSFRGARTGELFF. The CDR3 coding sequence is TGTGCCAGCAGCTTTAGGGGGGCCCGCACCGGGGAGCTGTTTTTT.

The chain joins TRBV7-8 to TRBJ1-2; D ambiguous. Germline assignment: CDR1 SGHVS and CDR2 FQNEAQ. The CDR3 has 12 residues. Between the trimmed V and J ends, which lost 5 bases and 6 bases, there was a span of 10 bases. Written as DNA, the CDR3 is TGTGCCAGCAGCCGAGACAACCATGGCTACACCTTC. Its protein product is CASSRDNHGYTF.

This chain links TRBV2 with TRBJ2-7, with 9 bases lining up with TRBD2. Germline V gene sequence: CDR1 SNHLY, CDR2 FYNNEI. The CDR3 has 17 amino acids. The J segment lost 3 bases and the V segment lost 3 bases, leaving 12 bases of the junction unmatched. DNA of the CDR3: TGTGCCAGCAGTGAGGGGATAGCGGGAGAGGTGAACTACGAGCAGTACTTC. This sequence encodes CASSEGIAGEVNYEQYF.

This chain uses TRBV5-6 with TRBJ2-7; TRBD1 agrees at 11 bases. V trimming: 4 bases; J trimming: 3 bases; junction bases outside the gene matches: 3. The V gene's germline CDR1 is SGHDT and CDR2 YYEEEE. This CDR3 region has 14 residues. The CDR3: CASSPGQGDYEQYF. The CDR3 nucleotides are TGTGCCAGCAGCCCGGGACAGGGGGACTACGAGCAGTACTTC.

The gene calls are TRBV27 and TRBJ2-7; weak D call: TRBD1 (6 bases). Trimming took off 5 bases at V and 5 bases at J, with 10 bases between the two ends. This CDR3 is 12 amino acids long. The V gene's germline CDR1 is MNHEY and CDR2 SMNVEV (reference sequence). CDR3 in DNA: TGTGCCAGCAGTGGACAGCCCGACGAGCAGTACTTC. It is translated as CASSGQPDEQYF.

As concerns this clone: The same CDR3 can be traced to other DNA sequences in this sample. J is TRBJ2-5 and V is TRBV25-1, with TRBD1 as a possible D gene (5 bases). CDR3 length: 14 residues. Germline CDR1 MGHDK, CDR2 SYGVNS. Trimming pared 0 bases from V and 3 bases from J, leaving 8 bases between. CDR3 sequence reads: CASSEYGREETQYF. CDR3 DNA: TGTGCCAGCAGTGAATACGGCAGGGAAGAGACCCAGTACTTC.

About this clone: The same CDR3 also results from other DNA sequences found in this sample. This chain connects TRBV27 to TRBJ2-3, with TRBD1 matching over 9 bases. The CDR3 has 15 residues. Germline assignment: CDR1 MNHEY and CDR2 SMNVEV (reference sequence). J gave up 1 base and V 5 bases, and 4 bases lay outside the gene matches. This CDR3 is CASSPRTGGTDTQYF. CDR3 sequence (DNA): TGTGCCAGCAGTCCCCGGACAGGGGGCACAGATACGCAGTATTTT.

This clone was counted once. V and J are TRBV5-1 and TRBJ1-1; D gene uncertain. This CDR3 has 15 amino acids. V gave up 0 bases and J gave up 3 bases, with 12 bases separating them. CDR1 is SGHRS and CDR2 is YFSETQ in the germline V gene. CDR3 residues: CASSLGVLGYTEAFF. The CDR3 nucleotides read TGCGCCAGCAGCTTGGGAGTCCTGGGCTACACTGAAGCTTTCTTT.

The rearrangement uses TRBV5-8 and TRBJ2-7; D unresolved. CDR3 length equals 15 residues. Trimming removed 0 bases from V and 0 bases from J, with 10 bases in between. From germline, CDR1 is SGHTS and CDR2 YDEGEE. The CDR3 DNA follows: TGTGCCAGCAGCTTGGCTCCCCAAAGCTCCTACGAGCAGTACTTC. Protein product: CASSLAPQSSYEQYF.

The chain couples TRBV5-4 to TRBJ1-4, with D possibly matching TRBD1 (6 bases). Germline CDR1 reads SGHNT; CDR2 reads YYREEE (reference sequence). V was pared by 4 bases and J by 4 bases, with 14 bases between. The CDR3 is 15 amino acids. DNA for the CDR3: TGTGCCAGCAGCCTGACAGGCGAACGTAATGAAAAACTGTTTTTT. It is translated as CASSLTGERNEKLFF.

This chain connects TRBV30 to TRBJ2-5; D is perhaps TRBD1 (6 bases). Germline-derived CDR1 and CDR2 are GTSNPN and SVGIG (reference sequence). There are 14 residues in the CDR3. Between the trimmed V and J ends, which lost 4 bases and 5 bases, there was a span of 17 bases. The CDR3 loop is CAWTLTGSEETQYF. CDR3 DNA: TGTGCCTGGACCTTAACAGGGAGTGAGGAGACCCAGTACTTC.

A remark on this clone: Within the sample, other DNA sequences also encode this same CDR3. V usage is TRBV6-5 and J usage is TRBJ1-1; D not certain. V lost 0 bases to trimming and J lost 3 bases, with 5 bases between them. The CDR3 is 13 amino acids. Germline-derived CDR1 and CDR2 are MNHEY and SVGAGI. The CDR3 sequence is CASSYSGHTEAFF. CDR3 nucleotide sequence: TGTGCCAGCAGTTACTCTGGGCACACTGAAGCTTTCTTT.

The chain employs TRBV4-1 and TRBJ2-4; the D is unclear. The CDR3 runs to 15 residues. From germline, CDR1 is MGHRA and CDR2 YSYEKL. Trimming left V 2 bases short and J 4 bases short, with 12 bases between. The CDR3 here is CASSQLQSEKNIQYF. The CDR3 region has the DNA TGCGCCAGCAGCCAACTACAGAGTGAAAAAAACATTCAGTACTTC.

This chain joins TRBV28 and TRBJ1-2, with 7 nucleotides matching TRBD1. The germline gives CDR1 MDHEN, CDR2 SYDVKM. V shed 5 bases and J 3 bases; nucleotides not matched to a gene: 3. This CDR3 has 13 residues. CDR3 DNA: TGTGCCAGCAGTCGTGGGACAGACTATGGCTACACCTTC. This codes for CASSRGTDYGYTF.

CDR3: CASSLTGTDTEAFF. The CDR3 DNA reads TGTGCCAGCAGCTTGACAGGGACGGACACTGAAGCTTTCTTT. The rearrangement uses TRBV5-4 and TRBJ1-1; a weak D match, TRBD1 (6 bases). Trimming cost V 1 base and J 3 bases, with 10 bases left between them. CDR3 length equals 14 residues. Germline CDR1 SGHNT, CDR2 YYREEE (reference sequence).

This sequence joins TRBV6-5 and TRBJ2-7; D is perhaps TRBD1 (6 bases). This CDR3 contains 15 residues. Germline loops: CDR1 MNHEY, CDR2 SVGAGI. Trimming stripped 8 bases from V and 5 bases from J, with 22 bases between. The CDR3 region is CASFPTRQGFHEQYF. CDR3 in DNA: TGTGCCAGCTTCCCGACCCGGCAGGGGTTCCACGAGCAGTACTTC.

A note on this clone: Additional DNA sequences in this sample encode the identical CDR3. The V and J genes are TRBV27 and TRBJ2-7, with D possibly matching TRBD2 (5 bases). CDR3 length equals 13 residues. Looked up from germline, CDR1 is MNHEY and CDR2 is SMNVEV (reference sequence). The ends were cut back, 2 bases at V and 2 bases at J, with 7 bases in the middle. CDR3 amino acids: CASSLRGTYEQYF. In nucleotides, the CDR3 is TGTGCCAGCAGTTTACGGGGAACCTACGAGCAGTACTTC.